This note documents a single T cell receptor beta chain sequence. This record comes from a study of blood T cell repertoires in COVID-19. Per germline, CDR1 SEHNR and CDR2 FQNEAQ (reference sequence). V lost 5 bases, J lost 8 bases, and 18 bases lay in between. The CDR3 extends over 14 amino acids. In the authors' methods: The authors estimated nucleated cell counts from reference gene primer amplification. TCRdb's copy holds only in-frame clones and misses some; the assay was immunoSEQ multiplex PCR. V and J calls and clone size come straight from that table; D and trimming were deduced from the DNA. The repertoire holds under 250,000 clones, with more than 75% as singletons.

Sample: peripheral blood. The V and J genes are TRBV7-9 and TRBJ1-2; D uncertain. The TCR comes from a woman aged 35 to 49 with acute or convalescent COVID-19. CDR3 sequence (DNA): TGTGCCAGCAGCCCTCAATCGTTCGCGGGGGGCTACACCTTC. The encoded protein is CASSPQSFAGGYTF. The full variable domain, in which reference TRBV7-9 and TRBJ1-2 provide the parts outside the CDR3, is DTGVSQNPRHKITKRGQNVTFRCDPISEHNRLYWYRQTLGQGPEFLTYFQNEAQLEKSRLLSDRFSAERPKGSFSTLEIQRTEQGDSAMYLCASSPQSFAGGYTFGSGTRLTVV.